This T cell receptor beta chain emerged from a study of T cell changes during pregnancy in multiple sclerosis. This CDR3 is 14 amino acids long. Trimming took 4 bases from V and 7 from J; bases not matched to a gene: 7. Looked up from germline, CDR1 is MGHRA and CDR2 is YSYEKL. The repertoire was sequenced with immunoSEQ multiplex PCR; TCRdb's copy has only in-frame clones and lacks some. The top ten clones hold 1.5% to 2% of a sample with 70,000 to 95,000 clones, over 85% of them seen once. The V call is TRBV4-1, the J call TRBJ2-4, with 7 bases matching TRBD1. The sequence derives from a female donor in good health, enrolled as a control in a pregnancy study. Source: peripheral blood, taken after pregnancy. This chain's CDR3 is CASSPTGVRNIQYF. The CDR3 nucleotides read TGCGCCAGCAGCCCAACAGGGGTACGGAACATTCAGTACTTC.